This T cell receptor beta chain appears in the sequencing data of a study of T cells in localized non-small cell lung cancer. Whole-study results and caveats: Detection in adjacent lung was observed for a median approximately 53 of the top 100 tumor clones. Because sequencing included only one region (of the tumor), heterogeneity remains possible. Patients showing higher blood T cell density tended to see longer overall survival.

Repertoires were generated with immunoSEQ multiplex PCR, while TCRdb's copy carries only in-frame clones and drops some. This table holds approximately 52,000 clones, roughly 80% found once. The CDR3 is made up of 15 amino acids. The germline V gene encodes CDR1 KGHSH and CDR2 LQKENI. Trimming pared 2 bases from V and 2 bases from J, leaving 12 bases between. To note about this clone: Its antigen is as yet unknown.

The chain is built from TRBV18 and TRBJ1-2; D ambiguous. The origin of this receptor is a man aged 40 to 69 with stage I squamous cell lung carcinoma. The sample in question was peripheral blood, obtained before any cancer treatment. CDR3 bases: TGTGCCAGCTCACCAAGCTTTCTGGGGAACTATGGCTACACCTTC. Translated, it gives CASSPSFLGNYGYTF.